Each of the 14 T cell receptor beta chains below was sequenced from the same sample in a study of T cells in Graves' hyperthyroidism and ophthalmopathy. It was RNA transcripts that yielded the amplified TCR beta CDR3 regions. HTBI primers were the set used in a first-round RT-PCR of the TCR CDR3. TCRdb processed the multiplex PCR reads anew with MiXCR; each CDR3 protein has one entry. The sample carries about 570,000 distinct CDR3 sequences, roughly 46% recorded once. What was sequenced was peripheral blood or thyroid tissue (not recorded which). The receptors derive from an adult woman with Graves' disease, either hyperthyroidism or ophthalmopathy (not recorded which).

In its sample, this clonotype was seen many times. The CDR3 bases are TGTGCCAGCAGCTTAGTTGGACGGTACAATCAGCCCCAGCATTTT. Translation: CASSLVGRYNQPQHF. The chain uses TRBV7-9 and TRBJ1-5, with D unclear. In germline, CDR1 is SEHNR, CDR2 FQNEAQ (reference sequence). The CDR3 consists of 15 residues. Between the trimmed V and J ends, which lost 1 base and 3 bases, there was a span of 10 bases.

This chain joins TRBV7-2 and TRBJ2-5; TRBD2 aligns across 8 bases. This CDR3 has 16 amino acids. The V gene end was trimmed by 4 bases and the J gene end by 2 bases; junction bases not matched to a gene: 9. Germline CDR1 is SGHTA and CDR2 is FQGNSA. CDR3 nucleotides: TGTGCCAGCAGCTCCGGAACTAGCGGAAATCAAGAGACCCAGTACTTC. It encodes CASSSGTSGNQETQYF.

This clonotype was observed many times. This chain joins TRBV4-2 and TRBJ1-1; weak D call: TRBD1 (6 bases). The ends were cut back, 3 bases at V and 3 bases at J, with 14 bases in the middle. The CDR3 totals 15 residues. Germline CDR1 LGHNA, CDR2 YNFKEQ. The CDR3 nucleotides read TGTGCCAGCAGCCAGCGGGACAAGGGGGACACTGAAGCTTTCTTT. The encoded protein is CASSQRDKGDTEAFF.

In regard to this clonotype: A much larger clone lies one base from this, so it may be a read error. CDR3 nucleotide sequence: TGTGCCAGCAGTCAGGGGGCTAGCTCCTACGAGCAGTACTTC. Protein: CASSQGASSYEQYF. V and J are TRBV6-1 and TRBJ2-7; 8 nucleotides align to TRBD1. CDR1 and CDR2 from the germline V gene are MNHNS and SASEGT. CDR3 length: 14 residues. V gave up 5 bases and J gave up 0 bases; unmatched junction bases: 3.

This clonotype was observed at least ten times. The chain joins TRBV29-1 to TRBJ2-7; D is perhaps TRBD2 (5 bases). This CDR3 has 12 amino acids. V gave up 4 bases and J gave up 2 bases, with 9 bases separating them. Germline V lookup: CDR1 SQVTM, CDR2 ANQGSEA. This CDR3 reads CSVVWETYEQYF. The CDR3 DNA reads as TGCAGCGTTGTTTGGGAGACCTACGAGCAGTACTTC.

V gene TRBV7-2 combines with J gene TRBJ2-7, with D perhaps being TRBD1 or TRBD2 (5 bases each). V lost 5 bases and J 4 bases, leaving 27 bases between the germline ends. The CDR3 is 18 residues long. Germline CDR1 is SGHTA and CDR2 is FQGNSA. In DNA form, the CDR3 reads TGTGCCAGCAGCGCTCCACTCCGGGGCCCCGACGGTGGGTACGAGCAGTACTTC. Amino acids: CASSAPLRGPDGGYEQYF. The variable domain in full, completed from reference TRBV7-2 and TRBJ2-7, reads GAGVSQSPSNKVTEKGKDVELRCDPISGHTALYWYRQSLGQGLEFLIYFQGNSAPDKSGLPSDRFSAERTGGSVSTLTIQRTQQEDSAVYLCASSAPLRGPDGGYEQYFGPGTRLTVT.

Comments on this clonotype: Since the CDR3 does not end with the conserved phenylalanine or tryptophan, this likely comes from a read error. The DNA is omitted, as the CDR3 cannot be located on it reliably, and the CDR3 follows TCRdb's listing. The V and J genes are TRBV6-4 and TRBJ1-1. The CDR3 totals 9 residues, both ends included. Germline CDR1 and CDR2: MRHNA and SNTAGT. CDR3 in amino acids: CASSDSILY.

This clonotype has at least ten counts. The chain carries TRBV28 and TRBJ2-5; the D is unclear. The V end lost 2 bases, the J end lost 7 bases, and 11 bases lay between the germline ends. The CDR3 contains 13 residues. Germline V CDR1 and CDR2: MDHEN, SYDVKM. CDR3 in DNA: TGTGCCAGCAGTTTAGAACTGGTGGGGACCCAGTACTTC. Its protein product is CASSLELVGTQYF.

This clonotype was found many times. The chain combines TRBV5-5 with TRBJ2-2; no reliable D call. Deletions cut 3 bases from V and 1 base from J, with 10 bases between. CDR3 length: 15 residues. Germline CDR1 SGHKS, CDR2 YYEKEE (reference sequence). CDR3 bases: TGTGCCAGCAGCTCAGAGAAAAAGAACACCGGGGAGCTGTTTTTT. This codes for CASSSEKKNTGELFF.

The rearrangement joins TRBV11-2 to TRBJ1-1; D gene uncertain. Trimming stripped 4 bases from V and 2 bases from J, with 11 bases between. Germline-derived CDR1 and CDR2 are SGHAT and FQNNGV. CDR3 size: 14 residues. The CDR3 region has the DNA TGTGCCAGCAGCTCGATTCGGGGAAACACTGAAGCTTTCTTT. As protein: CASSSIRGNTEAFF.

The chain joins TRBV7-2 to TRBJ2-7; 7 bases are shared with TRBD1. CDR1 and CDR2 (germline): SGHTA, FQGNSA. J gave up 2 bases and V 5 bases, and 3 bases lay outside the gene matches. The CDR3 is 13 residues long. The CDR3 nucleotides are TGTGCCAGCAGCACACAGGGGACCTACGAGCAGTACTTC. It yields the protein CASSTQGTYEQYF.

The rearrangement joins TRBV29-1 to TRBJ1-1, with 7 bases aligning to TRBD1. V dropped 4 bases and J dropped 1; count of bases not matched to a gene: 3. The CDR3 has 13 amino acids. Germline-derived CDR1 and CDR2 are SQVTM and ANQGSEA. The CDR3 loop reads CSVGQGPNTEAFF. In DNA, the CDR3 is TGCAGCGTTGGACAGGGCCCGAACACTGAAGCTTTCTTT.

This clonotype was observed many times. The rearrangement joins TRBV7-9 to TRBJ1-1, with a possible D match to TRBD1 (6 bases). This CDR3 has 14 amino acids. Germline values: CDR1 SEHNR, CDR2 FQNEAQ (reference sequence). V was shortened by 5 bases and J by 3 bases, with 13 bases between the two germline ends. The CDR3 region has the DNA TGTGCCAGCAGCAACAGGGCCGGGGACACTGAAGCTTTCTTT. Translated, it gives CASSNRAGDTEAFF.

The chain couples TRBV11-2 to TRBJ1-6; D unresolved. The CDR3 has 16 amino acids. From germline, CDR1 is SGHAT and CDR2 FQNNGV. V was pared by 4 bases and J by 5 bases, with 15 bases between. The CDR3 DNA reads TGTGCCAGCAGCTCCCAACGTCGGATGAATAATTCACCCCTCCACTTT. This gives the protein CASSSQRRMNNSPLHF.